These 13 T cell receptor beta chains were sequenced from one sample in a study of PD-L1 blockade in urothelial cancer. Sequencing was performed with immunoSEQ multiplex PCR; in TCRdb, only in-frame clones are kept and a portion is missing. The data hold around 120,000 clones, with under 85% observed a single time. This specimen consisted of PBMCs, obtained around atezolizumab (anti-PD-L1) treatment. The receptor set was obtained from a man aged 50 to 60 with urothelial cancer.

The rearrangement joins TRBV7-9 to TRBJ1-2; D gene unclear. The germline V gene has CDR1 SEHNR and CDR2 FQNEAQ (reference sequence). The CDR3 consists of 17 residues. V was cut by 4 bases and J by 5 bases, with 23 bases left in between. The CDR3 loop reads CASSSYSGRDMGYGYTF. The CDR3, as DNA: TGTGCCAGCAGCTCATATTCGGGGAGGGATATGGGATATGGCTACACCTTC.

The chain combines TRBV5-5 with TRBJ1-2; TRBD1 matches 7 bases. The CDR3 runs 16 residues. With 0 bases clipped from V and 6 bases from J, the junction kept 11 bases outside the gene matches. From germline, CDR1 is SGHKS and CDR2 YYEKEE (reference sequence). The CDR3: CASSLDRRVRGHGYTF. The CDR3 bases are TGTGCCAGCAGCTTGGATCGCAGGGTGAGGGGGCATGGCTACACCTTC. Using reference TRBV5-5 and TRBJ1-2 for the parts outside the CDR3, the full variable domain is DAGVTQSPTHLIKTRGQQVTLRCSPISGHKSVSWYQQVLGQGPQFIFQYYEKEERGRGNFPDRFSARQFPNYSSELNVNALLLGDSALYLCASSLDRRVRGHGYTFGSGTRLTVV.

CDR3 in amino acids: CASSATGTGSGTQYF. The CDR3 coding sequence is TGTGCCAGCAGTGCCACCGGGACAGGAAGCGGGACCCAGTACTTC. The V call is TRBV7-3, the J call TRBJ2-5; TRBD1 matches at 8 bases. Per germline, CDR1 SGHTA and CDR2 FQGTGA. After removal of 6 bases from V and 7 bases from J, the junction contained 13 bases not matched to a gene. This CDR3 has 15 amino acids.

This chain links TRBV6-1 with TRBJ1-3; 9 bases are a match to TRBD1. Germline values: CDR1 MNHNS, CDR2 SASEGT. J gave up 4 bases and V 6 bases, and 7 bases lay outside the gene matches. The length of the CDR3 is 15 residues. The CDR3 region is CASSYRGQRGNTIYF. The CDR3 DNA is TGTGCCAGCAGCTACAGGGGGCAAAGGGGAAACACCATATATTTT.

The gene calls are TRBV7-9 and TRBJ1-1; D is undetermined. The CDR3 extends over 11 amino acids. The germline V gene encodes CDR1 SEHNR and CDR2 FQNEAQ (reference sequence). V was trimmed by 4 bases and J by 10 bases, leaving 10 bases between them. In DNA, the CDR3 is TGTGCCAGCAGCTCAGGACTAGGAGCTTTCTTT. Amino acids: CASSSGLGAFF.

The gene calls are TRBV6-5 and TRBJ1-2; the match to TRBD1 covers 8 bases. The V gene end was trimmed by 4 bases and the J gene end by 4 bases; junction bases not matched to a gene: 5. Germline loops: CDR1 MNHEY, CDR2 SVGAGI. The CDR3 extends over 14 amino acids. The CDR3 DNA is TGTGCCAGCAGTTTTAGGACAGGGAGCTATGGCTACACCTTC. Translated, it gives CASSFRTGSYGYTF.

The chain employs TRBV28 and TRBJ1-6, with 8 positions matching TRBD1. V lost 4 bases to trimming and J lost 9 bases; unmatched junction nucleotides: 5. Germline lookup yields CDR1 MDHEN and CDR2 SYDVKM. The CDR3 extends over 14 amino acids. CDR3 sequence reads: CASSSTGVVSPLHF. CDR3 DNA: TGTGCCAGCAGTTCGACAGGGGTGGTTTCACCCCTCCACTTT.

The chain's CDR3 is CASSETGAGELFF. CDR3 in DNA: TGTGCCAGCAGTGAAACGGGAGCCGGGGAGCTGTTTTTT. The V and J genes are TRBV6-4 and TRBJ2-2, with a weak D call TRBD2 (6 bases). V lost 3 bases to trimming and J lost 6 bases, with 8 bases between them. The CDR3 extends over 13 amino acids. CDR1 and CDR2 (germline): MRHNA, SNTAGT.

The chain combines TRBV7-2 with TRBJ2-3, with D tentatively TRBD1 (5 bases). The germline gives CDR1 SGHTA, CDR2 FQGNSA. The CDR3 consists of 16 residues. Between the trimmed V and J ends, which lost 5 bases and 0 bases, there was a span of 15 bases. The CDR3 DNA sequence: TGTGCCAGCAGCGCAGGGCTAGTTACTAGCACAGATACGCAGTATTTT. Protein product: CASSAGLVTSTDTQYF.

This chain uses TRBV6-6 with TRBJ2-6, with D tentatively TRBD2 (5 bases). From germline, CDR1 is MNHNY and CDR2 SVGAGI (reference sequence). V was pared by 4 bases and J by 1 base, with 8 bases between. This CDR3 is 15 amino acids long. CDR3 protein: CASSWGESGANVLTF. Written as DNA, the CDR3 is TGTGCCAGCAGTTGGGGAGAGTCTGGGGCCAACGTCCTGACTTTC.

V usage is TRBV28 and J usage is TRBJ2-7, with 7 bases that match TRBD1. With V trimmed by 1 base and J by 5 bases, 5 bases remained unmatched. This CDR3 is 14 amino acids long. Per the germline V gene, CDR1 is MDHEN and CDR2 is SYDVKM. As DNA, the CDR3 is TGTGCCAGCAGTTTATTAAAGGGGGCAAACGAGCAGTACTTC. This gives the protein CASSLLKGANEQYF.

The V gene is TRBV5-4, the J gene TRBJ1-3, with unresolved D. V was shortened by 0 bases and J by 1 base, with 8 bases between the two germline ends. The CDR3 runs to 15 residues. Germline V lookup: CDR1 SGHNT, CDR2 YYREEE (reference sequence). CDR3 DNA: TGTGCCAGCAGCTTGGACGCAGGTTCTGGAAACACCATATATTTT. This encodes CASSLDAGSGNTIYF. The full variable domain, with the rest looked up from reference TRBV5-4 and TRBJ1-3, is ETGVTQSPTHLIKTRGQQVTLRCSSQSGHNTVSWYQQALGQGPQFIFQYYREEENGRGNFPPRFSGLQFPNYSSELNVNALELDDSALYLCASSLDAGSGNTIYFGEGSWLTVV.

The J gene is TRBJ1-1, the V gene TRBV2, with 9 bases identical to TRBD1. Trimming removed 8 bases from V and 0 bases from J; junction bases left unmatched: 10. Germline V CDR1 and CDR2: SNHLY, FYNNEI. The CDR3 runs 16 residues. This chain's CDR3 is CASGSTGGKMNTEAFF. CDR3 coding DNA: TGTGCCAGCGGGTCGACAGGGGGAAAGATGAACACTGAAGCTTTCTTT.